Shown below are 28 T cell receptor beta chains from a single sample sequenced in a study of T cell changes during pregnancy in multiple sclerosis. Clones were read by immunoSEQ multiplex PCR, and TCRdb kept only the in-frame ones, dropping some. The sample has over 50,000 clones, approximately 89% seen once. The material was peripheral blood, obtained in the third trimester of pregnancy. These receptors originate from a female donor in good health, enrolled as a control in a pregnancy study.

The chain uses TRBV5-5 and TRBJ1-1; TRBD1 is a possible D gene (6 bases). The length of the CDR3 is 14 residues. V was pared by 0 bases and J by 4 bases, with 10 bases between. Germline V gene lookup returns CDR1 SGHKS and CDR2 YYEKEE (reference sequence). The CDR3 DNA follows: TGTGCCAGCAGCTTGGTTCAGGGGATCACTGAAGCTTTCTTT. This codes for CASSLVQGITEAFF.

The chain is built from TRBV4-1 and TRBJ1-6, with unresolved D. The CDR3 length is 16 residues. With 0 bases removed from V and 9 bases from J, the gap between germline ends came to 15 bases. Germline CDR1 is MGHRA and CDR2 is YSYEKL. The CDR3 is CASSQDGVPVTSPLHF. For the CDR3, the DNA is TGCGCCAGCAGCCAAGACGGAGTACCAGTGACTTCACCCCTCCACTTT.

The chain carries TRBV7-2 and TRBJ1-2, with a tentative D call TRBD1 (5 bases). Germline CDR1 reads SGHTA; CDR2 reads FQGNSA. The CDR3 has 17 residues. Trimming left V 6 bases short and J 4 bases short, with 24 bases between. The CDR3 bases are TGTGCCAGCAGTTTAATTACAGGACCCGCAGGAGCCTATGGCTACACCTTC. Its protein product is CASSLITGPAGAYGYTF. The variable domain in full, completed from reference TRBV7-2 and TRBJ1-2, reads GAGVSQSPSNKVTEKGKDVELRCDPISGHTALYWYRQSLGQGLEFLIYFQGNSAPDKSGLPSDRFSAERTGGSVSTLTIQRTQQEDSAVYLCASSLITGPAGAYGYTFGSGTRLTVV.

The chain recombines TRBV4-2 with TRBJ2-2; D uncertain. This CDR3 comprises 14 residues. Germline-derived CDR1 and CDR2 are LGHNA and YNFKEQ. The V and J ends lost 10 bases and 7 bases respectively, with 19 bases between them. Written as DNA, the CDR3 is TGTGCCACCGAAATAGACCCCCCGGGCGGGGAGCTGTTTTTT. Residues: CATEIDPPGGELFF.

This clone has only one observation. The CDR3 DNA sequence: TGTGCCAGCAGTGATATGGGCGATGGCTACACCTTC. As protein: CASSDMGDGYTF. This rearrangement joins TRBV6-1 to TRBJ1-2, with no clear D. Germline assignment: CDR1 MNHNS and CDR2 SASEGT. Trimming cost V 3 bases and J 6 bases, with 8 bases left between them. This CDR3 has 12 amino acids.

This chain joins TRBV7-2 and TRBJ1-5; D may be TRBD1 (6 bases). The V and J ends lost 5 bases and 3 bases respectively, with 11 bases between them. The CDR3 covers 14 residues. The germline V gene has CDR1 SGHTA and CDR2 FQGNSA. The CDR3 nucleotides read TGTGCCAGCAGCCACACAGGGATCAATCAGCCCCAGCATTTT. Translating gives CASSHTGINQPQHF.

The rearrangement joins TRBV6-5 to TRBJ1-4; no reliable D call. This CDR3 contains 15 residues. Germline V gene sequence: CDR1 MNHEY, CDR2 SVGAGI. With 6 bases removed from V and 3 bases from J, the gap between germline ends came to 14 bases. CDR3 loop: CASSHRRAPNEKLFF. Here the CDR3 DNA reads TGTGCCAGCAGCCACCGGAGAGCGCCTAATGAAAAACTGTTTTTT.

This clone was recorded only once. The chain couples TRBV19 to TRBJ2-1; 9 bases fit TRBD1. This CDR3 is 16 amino acids long. The germline V gene has CDR1 LNHDA and CDR2 SQIVND (reference sequence). With 5 bases clipped from V and 7 bases from J, the junction kept 12 bases outside the gene matches. For the CDR3, the DNA is TGTGCCAGTAGTCTCCCCCCCGGGACAGGGCTGAATGAGCAGTTCTTC. Its protein product is CASSLPPGTGLNEQFF. The variable domain in full, completed from reference TRBV19 and TRBJ2-1, reads DGGITQSPKYLFRKEGQNVTLSCEQNLNHDAMYWYRQDPGQGLRLIYYSQIVNDFQKGDIAEGYSVSREKKESFPLTVTSAQKNPTAFYLCASSLPPGTGLNEQFFGPGTRLTVL.

The genes are TRBV4-3 and TRBJ1-4, with D tentatively TRBD1 (6 bases). Germline CDR1 reads LGHNA; CDR2 reads YSLEER. The CDR3 sequence is 15 residues long. Trimming shortened V by 4 bases and J by 7 bases, and 16 bases separated the two germline ends. The CDR3 here is CASSRLTGTSEKLFF. CDR3 nucleotide sequence: TGCGCCAGCAGCCGATTAACAGGGACGAGTGAAAAACTGTTTTTT.

Judged by abundance, this clone is medium-sized. The rearrangement joins TRBV11-2 to TRBJ1-6; tentative D call: TRBD1 (5 bases). Looked up from germline, CDR1 is SGHAT and CDR2 is FQNNGV. This CDR3 has 16 amino acids. The germline V and J ends were trimmed by 5 bases and 0 bases, with 11 bases remaining between them. Written as DNA, the CDR3 is TGTGCCAGCAGCGGGGGGTTCAGCTCCTATAATTCACCCCTCCACTTT. Protein: CASSGGFSSYNSPLHF.

The rearrangement joins TRBV4-3 to TRBJ1-4; no reliable D call. This CDR3 is 19 amino acids long. Trimming cost V 0 bases and J 0 bases, with 17 bases left between them. Germline CDR1 reads LGHNA; CDR2 reads YSLEER. CDR3 coding DNA: TGCGCCAGCAGCCAAGATCCGGTGCCCTCCGGGACAACTAATGAAAAACTGTTTTTT. Amino acids: CASSQDPVPSGTTNEKLFF.

This clone has only one observation. The chain carries TRBV7-2 and TRBJ1-2; D is undetermined. Germline CDR1 reads SGHTA; CDR2 reads FQGNSA. CDR3 length: 14 residues. V shed 1 base and J shed 0 bases, with 6 bases lying between them. The CDR3 is CASSLDTANYGYTF. Here the CDR3 DNA reads TGTGCCAGCAGCTTAGACACCGCTAACTATGGCTACACCTTC.

The V and J genes are TRBV5-5 and TRBJ1-2, with no clear D. Germline loops: CDR1 SGHKS, CDR2 YYEKEE (reference sequence). The CDR3 runs to 13 residues. V lost 4 bases, J lost 2 bases, and 9 bases lay in between. Written as DNA, the CDR3 is TGTGCCAGCAGCATGGACGCGAACTATGGCTACACCTTC. Its translation is CASSMDANYGYTF. Using reference TRBV5-5 and TRBJ1-2 for the parts outside the CDR3, the full variable domain is DAGVTQSPTHLIKTRGQQVTLRCSPISGHKSVSWYQQVLGQGPQFIFQYYEKEERGRGNFPDRFSARQFPNYSSELNVNALLLGDSALYLCASSMDANYGYTFGSGTRLTVV.

Written as DNA, the CDR3 is TGTGCCAGCATCCACAGGTCCCAAGAGACCCAGTACTTC. Its protein product is CASIHRSQETQYF. J is TRBJ2-5 and V is TRBV7-9; D is possibly TRBD1 (5 bases). Germline CDR1 reads SEHNR; CDR2 reads FQNEAQ (reference sequence). The CDR3 is 13 amino acids. V lost 7 bases, J lost 1 base, and 10 bases lay in between.

This clone showed up just once. V is TRBV6-6 and J is TRBJ1-4, with D unclear. Trimming left V 0 bases short and J 10 bases short, with 15 bases between. This CDR3 spans 15 amino acids. Looked up from germline, CDR1 is MNHNY and CDR2 is SVGAGI (reference sequence). In nucleotides, the CDR3 is TGTGCCAGCAGTTACTCTCCCCGGCAGTCGGGAAAACTGTTTTTT. This sequence encodes CASSYSPRQSGKLFF.

This chain uses TRBV9 with TRBJ2-1; 10 bases match TRBD2. After removal of 0 bases from V and 7 bases from J, the junction contained 4 bases not matched to a gene. Per germline, CDR1 SGDLS and CDR2 YYNGEE. The CDR3 loop spans 15 amino acids. This CDR3 is CASSVGGSGGNEQFF. CDR3 bases: TGTGCCAGCAGCGTAGGGGGTAGCGGGGGGAATGAGCAGTTCTTC.

This sequence joins TRBV6-6 and TRBJ2-3; 11 bases map to TRBD2. V lost 2 bases, J lost 1 base, and 2 bases stayed unmatched. Germline CDR1 and CDR2: MNHNY and SVGAGI (reference sequence). The CDR3 runs 16 residues. CDR3 sequence (DNA): TGTGCCAGCAGTTACGAACTAGCGGGGGGCACAGATACGCAGTATTTT. Encoded protein: CASSYELAGGTDTQYF.

The V and J genes are TRBV9 and TRBJ2-7, with 10 bases that match TRBD2. The CDR3 contains 15 residues. CDR1 is SGDLS and CDR2 is YYNGEE in the germline V gene. Unmatched junction bases numbered 10, after V lost 3 bases and J lost 7 bases. The CDR3 region is CASSGGTSARWEQYF. CDR3 DNA: TGTGCCAGCAGCGGCGGGACTAGCGCTCGTTGGGAGCAGTACTTC.

J is TRBJ2-7 and V is TRBV4-2, with 9 bases aligning to TRBD2. Germline V CDR1 and CDR2: LGHNA, YNFKEQ. V lost 4 bases to trimming and J lost 1 base; unmatched junction nucleotides: 5. This CDR3 comprises 15 residues. The CDR3 DNA follows: TGTGCCAGCAGCCGTGCGGGAGGGACTTCCTACGAGCAGTACTTC. It translates to CASSRAGGTSYEQYF.

The rearrangement joins TRBV2 to TRBJ1-1, with D uncertain. This CDR3 comprises 17 residues. V dropped 6 bases and J dropped 4 bases, with 24 bases sitting between them. Germline CDR1 SNHLY, CDR2 FYNNEI. Written as DNA, the CDR3 is TGTGCCAGCAGCGCAACTGCCGGGCGGGAACCGACCACTGAAGCTTTCTTT. It encodes CASSATAGREPTTEAFF.

The chain recombines TRBV9 with TRBJ2-7; 7 positions match TRBD1. This CDR3 contains 16 residues. The ends lost 0 bases at V and 3 bases at J; junction bases unmatched: 9. The germline gives CDR1 SGDLS, CDR2 YYNGEE. The CDR3 region has the DNA TGTGCCAGCAGCGTAGGGAGTAAGGGGGCTCTCTACGAGCAGTACTTC. Encoded protein: CASSVGSKGALYEQYF.

The chain joins TRBV28 to TRBJ2-1; 13 positions match TRBD2. V shed 2 bases and J 10 bases; nucleotides not matched to a gene: 8. Per germline, CDR1 MDHEN and CDR2 SYDVKM. CDR3 length equals 16 residues. CDR3 residues: CASSLTLAGGRGEQFF. The DNA for the CDR3 is TGTGCCAGCAGTTTAACACTAGCGGGGGGGCGCGGGGAGCAGTTCTTC. Variable domain in full (rest from reference TRBV28 and TRBJ2-1): DVKVTQSSRYLVKRTGEKVFLECVQDMDHENMFWYRQDPGLGLRLIYFSYDVKMKEKGDIPEGYSVSREKKERFSLILESASTNQTSMYLCASSLTLAGGRGEQFFGPGTRLTVL.

CDR3 DNA sequence: TGTGCCAGCACCCCGGGGGGCTACGGCTATGGCTACACCTTC. It is translated as CASTPGGYGYGYTF. V and J are TRBV9 and TRBJ1-2; D perhaps matches TRBD1 (6 bases). The V and J ends lost 6 bases and 4 bases respectively, with 16 bases between them. This CDR3 contains 14 residues. From germline, CDR1 is SGDLS and CDR2 YYNGEE. Looking up the rest from reference TRBV9 and TRBJ1-2 gives the full variable domain: DSGVTQTPKHLITATGQRVTLRCSPRSGDLSVYWYQQSLDQGLQFLIQYYNGEERAKGNILERFSAQQFPDLHSELNLSSLELGDSALYFCASTPGGYGYGYTFGSGTRLTVV.

This sequence joins TRBV7-8 and TRBJ1-2; D is uncertain. Germline CDR1 is SGHVS and CDR2 is FQNEAQ. Trimming stripped 5 bases from V and 4 bases from J, with 8 bases between. The CDR3 has 12 residues. CDR3 in amino acids: CASSGGSYGYTF. DNA for the CDR3: TGTGCCAGCAGCGGAGGTAGCTATGGCTACACCTTC.

This CDR3 is CASSFRGNEQFF. The CDR3 DNA follows: TGTGCCAGCAGCTTTCGGGGTAATGAGCAGTTCTTC. V and J are TRBV5-5 and TRBJ2-1; tentatively, D is TRBD2 (5 bases). Germline loops: CDR1 SGHKS, CDR2 YYEKEE (reference sequence). With 2 bases removed from V and 7 bases from J, the gap between germline ends came to 7 bases. The CDR3 has 12 amino acids.

As DNA, the CDR3 is TGTGCCAGCAGTTACTCGTTTACCGGAGAGGGCTACACCTTC. Its translation: CASSYSFTGEGYTF. The chain combines TRBV6-5 with TRBJ1-2; D is unclear. The germline V gene encodes CDR1 MNHEY and CDR2 SVGAGI. The CDR3 length is 14 residues. The V end was cut by 0 bases, the J end by 8 bases, with 13 bases between.

V gene TRBV7-9 combines with J gene TRBJ1-1; D is perhaps TRBD1 (6 bases). CDR3 length: 15 amino acids. V shed 1 base and J shed 1 base, with 10 bases lying between them. CDR1 and CDR2 (germline): SEHNR, FQNEAQ (reference sequence). CDR3 nucleotide sequence: TGTGCCAGCAGCTTAGGAGGGGGGGGGAACACTGAAGCTTTCTTT. It is translated as CASSLGGGGNTEAFF. Full variable domain (rest looked up from reference TRBV7-9 and TRBJ1-1): DTGVSQNPRHKITKRGQNVTFRCDPISEHNRLYWYRQTLGQGPEFLTYFQNEAQLEKSRLLSDRFSAERPKGSFSTLEIQRTEQGDSAMYLCASSLGGGGNTEAFFGQGTRLTVV.

The CDR3 protein is CASSEFSGLNEKLFF. CDR3 bases: TGTGCCAGCAGTGAATTTAGCGGGCTTAATGAAAAACTGTTTTTT. The V call is TRBV25-1, the J call TRBJ1-4; the D is unclear. The germline gives CDR1 MGHDK, CDR2 SYGVNS. Deletions cut 1 base from V and 4 bases from J, with 10 bases between. The CDR3 is 15 amino acids.